This T cell receptor beta chain was found in a study of OX40 agonist ivuxolimab in advanced cancers. On the study more broadly: Three patients had partial responses: one hepatocellular carcinoma, two cutaneous melanoma.

Produced via immunoSEQ multiplex PCR; TCRdb's table is partial and in-frame only. The data show 45,000 to 55,000 clones, 70% to 90% seen once. This CDR3 has 15 residues. Losses at the gene ends were 8 bases for V and 5 bases for J; bases not matched to a gene: 12. The specimen was CD4+ or CD8+ T cells sorted from blood, collected in a trial of the OX40 agonist ivuxolimab. The chain employs TRBV5-3 and TRBJ2-5; the match to TRBD1 covers 10 bases. TRBV5-3 is filed as an ORF, its function uncertain. The receptor comes from an adult with an advanced solid tumor such as melanoma, head and neck, liver or kidney cancer. The CDR3 sequence: CASSPRDRGAETQYF. The CDR3 region has the DNA TGTGCCAGCAGCCCCCGGGACAGGGGAGCGGAGACCCAGTACTTC.